This record covers a single T cell receptor beta chain. This specimen comes from a study of CD8 T cells in Susac syndrome. Random hexamers were used to reverse transcribe the RNA input (about 0.45 to 1 ug). MiXCR was run by TCRdb on the immunoSEQ multiplex PCR reads, yielding one entry per CDR3 protein. The top ten hold under 0.12% of the sample, which has about 200,000 distinct CDR3 sequences, 90% to 95% seen once. This receptor was taken from a human donor in good health. The specimen sequenced was CD4+ T cells from PBMCs.

CDR3 loop: CATSRVGADTQYF. Written as DNA, the CDR3 is TGTGCCACCAGCAGAGTGGGGGCAGATACGCAGTATTTT. V is TRBV15 and J is TRBJ2-3, with D tentatively TRBD1 or TRBD2 (5 bases each). The germline V gene has CDR1 LNHNV and CDR2 YYDKDF (reference sequence). The ends were cut back, 1 base at V and 4 bases at J, with 6 bases in the middle. The CDR3 extends over 13 amino acids.